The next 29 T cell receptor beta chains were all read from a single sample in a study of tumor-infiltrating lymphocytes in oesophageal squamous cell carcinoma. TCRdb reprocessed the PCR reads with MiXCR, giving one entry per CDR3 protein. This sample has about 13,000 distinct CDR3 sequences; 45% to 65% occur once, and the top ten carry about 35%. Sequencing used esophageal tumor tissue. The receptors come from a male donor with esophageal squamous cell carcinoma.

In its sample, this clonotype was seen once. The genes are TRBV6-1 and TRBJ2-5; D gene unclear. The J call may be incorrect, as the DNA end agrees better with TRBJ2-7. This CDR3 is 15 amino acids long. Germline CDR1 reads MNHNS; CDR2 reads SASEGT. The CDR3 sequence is CASSEARNVAYEQYF. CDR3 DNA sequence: TGTGCCAGCAGTGAAGCGCGAAATGTAGCCTACGAGCAGTACTTC.

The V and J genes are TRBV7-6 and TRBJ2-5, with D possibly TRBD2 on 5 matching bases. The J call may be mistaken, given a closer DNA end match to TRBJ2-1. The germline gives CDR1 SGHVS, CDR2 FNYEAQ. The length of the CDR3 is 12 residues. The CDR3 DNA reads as TGTGCCAGCAGCTTACTCGACTACGAGCAGTTCTTC. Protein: CASSLLDYEQFF.

CDR3 sequence (DNA): TGTGCCAGCAGCTTAGGATTTGCTAGCGGGAGCTACGAGCAGTTCTTC. It codes for CASSLGFASGSYEQFF. The chain has TRBV11-2 and TRBJ2-7; 10 nucleotides align to TRBD2. The DNA end is more similar to TRBJ2-1, so the J call may be wrong. This CDR3 has 16 residues. Germline V gene lookup returns CDR1 SGHAT and CDR2 FQNNGV.

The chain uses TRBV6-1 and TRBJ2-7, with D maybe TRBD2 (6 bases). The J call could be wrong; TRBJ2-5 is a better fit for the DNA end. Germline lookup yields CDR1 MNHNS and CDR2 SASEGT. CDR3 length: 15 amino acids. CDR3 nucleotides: TGTGCCAGCAGTGAAGCGGTCGGGGGACAAGAGACCCAGTACTTC. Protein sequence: CASSEAVGGQETQYF.

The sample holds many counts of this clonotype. In DNA, the CDR3 is TGTGCCAGCACCGCTTCCGGGGCCAACGTCCTGACTTTC. This translates into CASTASGANVLTF. The J gene is TRBJ2-6, the V gene TRBV6-1; no clear D gene. The V gene's germline CDR1 is MNHNS and CDR2 SASEGT. The CDR3 has 13 amino acids. V was trimmed by 7 bases and J by 4 bases, leaving 8 bases between them.

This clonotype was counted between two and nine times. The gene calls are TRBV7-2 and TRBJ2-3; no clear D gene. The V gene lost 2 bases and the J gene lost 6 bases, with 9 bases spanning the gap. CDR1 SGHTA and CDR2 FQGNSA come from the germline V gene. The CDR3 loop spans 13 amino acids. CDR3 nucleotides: TGTGCCAGCAGCTTAAGGGCCCGGGATACGCAGTATTTT. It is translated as CASSLRARDTQYF.

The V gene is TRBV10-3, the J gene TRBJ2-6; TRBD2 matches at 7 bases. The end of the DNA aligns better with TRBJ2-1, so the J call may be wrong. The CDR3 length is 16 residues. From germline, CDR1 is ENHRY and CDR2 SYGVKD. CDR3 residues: CAISESMAGDYNEQFF. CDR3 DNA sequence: TGTGCCATCAGTGAGTCGATGGCGGGAGACTACAATGAGCAGTTCTTC.

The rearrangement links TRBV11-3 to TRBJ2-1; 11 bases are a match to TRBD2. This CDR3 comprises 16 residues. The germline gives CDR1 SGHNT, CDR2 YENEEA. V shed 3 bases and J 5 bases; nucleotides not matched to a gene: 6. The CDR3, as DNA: TGTGCCAGCAGCTTCGAAGGGACTAGCGGTGACAATGAGCAGTTCTTC. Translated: CASSFEGTSGDNEQFF.

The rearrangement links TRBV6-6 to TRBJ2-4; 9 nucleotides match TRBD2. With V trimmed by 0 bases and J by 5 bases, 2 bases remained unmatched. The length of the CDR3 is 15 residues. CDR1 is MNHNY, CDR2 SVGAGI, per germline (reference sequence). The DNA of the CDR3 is TGTGCCAGCAGTTACTCAGGGACTAGCCAAAACATTCAGTACTTC. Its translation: CASSYSGTSQNIQYF.

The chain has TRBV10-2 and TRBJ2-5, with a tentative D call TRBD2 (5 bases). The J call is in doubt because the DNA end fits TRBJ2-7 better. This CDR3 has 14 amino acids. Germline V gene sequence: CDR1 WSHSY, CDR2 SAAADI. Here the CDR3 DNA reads TGCGCCAGCAGTGAGGCGGTAGAGGGCTACGAGCAGTACTTC. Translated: CASSEAVEGYEQYF.

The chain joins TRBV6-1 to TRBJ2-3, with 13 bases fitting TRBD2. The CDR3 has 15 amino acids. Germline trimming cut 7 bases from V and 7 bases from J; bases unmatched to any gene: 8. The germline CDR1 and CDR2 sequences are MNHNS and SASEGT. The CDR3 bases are TGTGCCAGCACAAGACTAGCGGGAGGATTAAATACGCAGTATTTT. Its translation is CASTRLAGGLNTQYF.

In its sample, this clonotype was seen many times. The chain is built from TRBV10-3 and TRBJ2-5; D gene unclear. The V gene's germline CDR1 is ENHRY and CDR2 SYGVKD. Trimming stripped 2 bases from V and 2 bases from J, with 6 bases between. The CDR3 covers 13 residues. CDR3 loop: CAISEPYQETQYF. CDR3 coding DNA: TGTGCCATCAGTGAGCCCTATCAAGAGACCCAGTACTTC.

The CDR3 DNA reads TGTGCCAGCAGTGAATATTTTCTTCTGGCAGGGGGCCCAGATACGCAGTATTTT. Amino acids: CASSEYFLLAGGPDTQYF. The rearrangement joins TRBV6-1 to TRBJ2-3; 8 nucleotides line up with TRBD1. This CDR3 has 18 amino acids. The V gene's germline CDR1 is MNHNS and CDR2 SASEGT. V lost 2 bases, J lost 4 bases, and 14 bases stayed unmatched.

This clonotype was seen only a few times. The CDR3 DNA reads as TGTGCCAGCAGCTTACTTAGCGGGGGTTGGGATGAGCAGTTCTTC. Translating gives CASSLLSGGWDEQFF. The rearrangement uses TRBV7-2 and TRBJ2-1; 9 nucleotides line up with TRBD2. V lost 2 bases and J lost 8; bases outside the gene matches: 7. In germline, CDR1 is SGHTA, CDR2 FQGNSA. The CDR3 loop spans 15 amino acids.

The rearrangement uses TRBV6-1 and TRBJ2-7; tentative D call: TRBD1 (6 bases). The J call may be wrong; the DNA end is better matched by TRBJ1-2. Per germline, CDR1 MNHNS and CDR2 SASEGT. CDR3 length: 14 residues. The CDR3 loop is CASTPGRGASGYTF. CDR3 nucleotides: TGTGCCAGCACCCCAGGGAGGGGGGCTTCTGGCTACACCTTC.

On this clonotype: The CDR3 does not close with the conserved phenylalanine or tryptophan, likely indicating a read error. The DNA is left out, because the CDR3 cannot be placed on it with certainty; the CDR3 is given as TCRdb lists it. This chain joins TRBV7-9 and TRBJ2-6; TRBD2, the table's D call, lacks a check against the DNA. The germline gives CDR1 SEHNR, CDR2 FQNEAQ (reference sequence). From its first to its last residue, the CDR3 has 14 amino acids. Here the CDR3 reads CASSHLESPLHFGA.

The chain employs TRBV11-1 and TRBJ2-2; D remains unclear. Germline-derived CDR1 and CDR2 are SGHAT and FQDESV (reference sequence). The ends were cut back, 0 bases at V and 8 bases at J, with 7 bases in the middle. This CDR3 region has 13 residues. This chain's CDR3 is CASSLAAGGELFF. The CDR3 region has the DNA TGTGCCAGCAGCTTAGCAGCCGGGGGGGAGCTGTTTTTT.

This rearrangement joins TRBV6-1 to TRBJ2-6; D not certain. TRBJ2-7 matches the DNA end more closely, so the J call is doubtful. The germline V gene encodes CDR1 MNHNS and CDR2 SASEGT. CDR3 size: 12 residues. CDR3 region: CASSYQFYEQYF. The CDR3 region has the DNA TGTGCCAGCAGTTATCAGTTCTACGAGCAGTACTTC.

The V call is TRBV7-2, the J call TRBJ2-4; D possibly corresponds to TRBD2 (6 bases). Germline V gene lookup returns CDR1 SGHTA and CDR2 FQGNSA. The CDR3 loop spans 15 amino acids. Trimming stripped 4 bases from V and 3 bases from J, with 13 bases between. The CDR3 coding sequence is TGTGCCAGCAGCTCTTGGGGGGACTTCAAAAACATTCAGTACTTC. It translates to CASSSWGDFKNIQYF. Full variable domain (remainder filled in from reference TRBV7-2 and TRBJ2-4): GAGVSQSPSNKVTEKGKDVELRCDPISGHTALYWYRQSLGQGLEFLIYFQGNSAPDKSGLPSDRFSAERTGGSVSTLTIQRTQQEDSAVYLCASSSWGDFKNIQYFGAGTRLSVL.

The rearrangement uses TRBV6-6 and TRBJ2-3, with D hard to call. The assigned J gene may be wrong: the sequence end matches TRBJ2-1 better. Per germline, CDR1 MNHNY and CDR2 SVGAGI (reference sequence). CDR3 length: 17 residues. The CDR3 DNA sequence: TGTGCCAGCAGTCCCGAGCAACACTACGGTTCCTACAATGAGCAGTTCTTC. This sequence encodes CASSPEQHYGSYNEQFF.

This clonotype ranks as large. CDR3 nucleotides: TGTGCCAGCAGCTTAGACGGGACAGTGTATGGCTACACCTTC. It specifies CASSLDGTVYGYTF. The V and J genes are TRBV7-9 and TRBJ1-2; 7 positions agree with TRBD1. Per the germline V gene, CDR1 is SEHNR and CDR2 is FQNEAQ (reference sequence). The CDR3 length is 14 residues. The V and J ends lost 1 base and 5 bases, in that order; junction bases with no gene match: 4.

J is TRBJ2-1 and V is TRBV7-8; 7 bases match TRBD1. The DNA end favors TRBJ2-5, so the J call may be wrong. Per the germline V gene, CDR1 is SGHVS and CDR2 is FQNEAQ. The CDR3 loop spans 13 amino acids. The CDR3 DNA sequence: TGTGCCAGCAGCTCGACAGGGCCAGAGACCCAGTACTTC. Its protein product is CASSSTGPETQYF.

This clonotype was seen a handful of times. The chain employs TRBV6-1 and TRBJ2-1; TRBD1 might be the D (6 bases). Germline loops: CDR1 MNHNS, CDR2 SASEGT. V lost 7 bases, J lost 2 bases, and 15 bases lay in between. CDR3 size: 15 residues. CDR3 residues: CASKVNRATYNEQFF. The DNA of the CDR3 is TGTGCCAGCAAAGTCAACAGGGCTACCTACAATGAGCAGTTCTTC.

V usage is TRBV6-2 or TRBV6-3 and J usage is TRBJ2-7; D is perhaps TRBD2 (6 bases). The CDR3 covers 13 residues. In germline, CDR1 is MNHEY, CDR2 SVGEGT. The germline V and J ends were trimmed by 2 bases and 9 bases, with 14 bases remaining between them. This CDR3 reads CASSYRGGDTQYF. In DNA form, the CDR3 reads TGTGCCAGCAGTTACAGAGGAGGGGATACGCAGTACTTC.

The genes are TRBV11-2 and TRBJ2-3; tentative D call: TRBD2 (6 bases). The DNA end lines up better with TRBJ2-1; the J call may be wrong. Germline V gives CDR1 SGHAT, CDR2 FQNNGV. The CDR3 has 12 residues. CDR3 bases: TGTGCCAGCAGAGACGGGACTCGAGAGCAGTTCTTC. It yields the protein CASRDGTREQFF.

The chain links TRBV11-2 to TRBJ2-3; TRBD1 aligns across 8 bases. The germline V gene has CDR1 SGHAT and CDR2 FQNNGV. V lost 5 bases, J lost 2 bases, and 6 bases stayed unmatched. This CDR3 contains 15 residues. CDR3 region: CASSTRQGPTDTQYF. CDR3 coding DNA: TGTGCCAGCAGCACTAGACAGGGGCCCACAGATACGCAGTATTTT. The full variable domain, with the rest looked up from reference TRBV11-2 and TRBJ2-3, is EAGVAQSPRYKIIEKRQSVAFWCNPISGHATLYWYQQILGQGPKLLIQFQNNGVVDDSQLPKDRFSAERLKGVDSTLKIQPAKLEDSAVYLCASSTRQGPTDTQYFGPGTRLTVL.

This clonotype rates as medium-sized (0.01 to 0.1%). CDR3 sequence (DNA): TGTGCCAGCAGCCCGTTAAACCTAGGGGTCCACGAGCAGTACTTC. It yields the protein CASSPLNLGVHEQYF. The rearrangement links TRBV7-9 to TRBJ2-7; tentative D call: TRBD1 (5 bases). Trimming shortened V by 5 bases and J by 5 bases, and 19 bases separated the two germline ends. The CDR3 consists of 15 residues. The germline CDR1 and CDR2 sequences are SEHNR and FQNEAQ (reference sequence).

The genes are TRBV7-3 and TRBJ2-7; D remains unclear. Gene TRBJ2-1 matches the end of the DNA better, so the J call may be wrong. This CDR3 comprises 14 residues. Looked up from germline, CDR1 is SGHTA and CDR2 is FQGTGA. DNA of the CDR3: TGTGCCAGCAGCCCCCTGAGTTCATCGAATGAGCAGTTCTTC. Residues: CASSPLSSSNEQFF.

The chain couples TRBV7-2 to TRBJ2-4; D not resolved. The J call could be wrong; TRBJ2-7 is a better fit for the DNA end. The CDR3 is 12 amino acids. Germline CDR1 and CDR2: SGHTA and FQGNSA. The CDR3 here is CASSWSSYEQYF. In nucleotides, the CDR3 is TGTGCCAGCAGCTGGAGCTCCTACGAGCAGTACTTC.